Below are 3 T cell receptor beta chains sequenced from a single sample in a study of identical twins. In TCRdb, the 5' RACE reads were re-called with MiXCR into one record per CDR3 protein. This repertoire shows around 1.7 million distinct CDR3 sequences, roughly a third found once; its top ten account for approximately 0.29%. Sequencing input: cord blood. These receptors came from a newborn girl in good health.

A few counts support this clonotype. The chain carries TRBV4-2 and TRBJ2-3; D is unclear. CDR1 is LGHNA, CDR2 YNFKEQ, per germline. Trimming stripped 0 bases from V and 4 bases from J, with 14 bases between. CDR3 length: 16 residues. As DNA, the CDR3 is TGTGCCAGCAGCCAAGATATCCCGAATGGCGCAGATACGCAGTATTTT. This translates into CASSQDIPNGADTQYF.

About this clonotype itself: An end of the junction differs from the germline gene, which may be a read error. The chain links TRBV5-1 to TRBJ2-4; tentatively, D is TRBD1 (6 bases). The CDR3 length is 14 residues. CDR1 SGHRS and CDR2 YFSETQ come from the germline V gene. The CDR3 spells CASSPRTAENIQYF. CDR3 sequence (DNA): TGCGCCAGCAGCCCCCGGACAGCCGAAAACATTCAGTACTTC.

This chain's CDR3 is CASRVSRGQPQHF. The CDR3 bases are TGTGCCAGCAGAGTTTCCCGGGGGCAGCCCCAGCATTTT. The genes are TRBV28 and TRBJ1-5; maybe TRBD1 (5 bases). Deletions cut 6 bases from V and 7 bases from J, with 13 bases between. CDR1 is MDHEN and CDR2 is SYDVKM in the germline V gene. The length of the CDR3 is 13 residues.